The 30 T cell receptor beta chains below all came from one sample that was sequenced in a study of cytomegalovirus exposure and HLA in healthy donors. PCR primers comprised 60 Vbeta and 13 Jbeta primers. TCRdb's table, derived via immunoSEQ multiplex PCR, lists solely in-frame clones and lacks some. This sample lists tens of thousands of clones; its ten largest clones have approximately 6.5%. Material for sequencing was PBMCs. These receptors all come from a middle-aged woman in good health and CMV-seronegative.

The V gene is TRBV13, the J gene TRBJ2-1; 9 nucleotides line up with TRBD2. CDR3 size: 15 residues. Per germline, CDR1 PRHDT and CDR2 FYEKMQ (reference sequence). J was trimmed by 10 bases and V by 3 bases; bases with no gene match: 10. The CDR3 DNA sequence: TGTGCCAGCAGCTTCTCAGCGGGGGGACGAGGGGAGCAGTTCTTC. Protein sequence: CASSFSAGGRGEQFF.

V usage is TRBV6-5 and J usage is TRBJ2-5, with D possibly matching TRBD2 (5 bases). CDR1 is MNHEY, CDR2 SVGAGI, per germline. The CDR3 runs to 14 residues. Between the trimmed V and J ends, which lost 4 bases and 5 bases, there was a span of 14 bases. This chain's CDR3 is CASSWVRESETQYF. The CDR3, as DNA: TGTGCCAGCAGTTGGGTACGGGAATCGGAGACCCAGTACTTC.

The chain combines TRBV5-6 with TRBJ1-6; TRBD1 might be the D (5 bases). This CDR3 spans 13 amino acids. V was pared by 6 bases and J by 7 bases, with 11 bases between. CDR1 and CDR2 (germline): SGHDT, YYEEEE. Written as DNA, the CDR3 is TGTGCCAGCAAAGGGGCTTGGAATTCACCCCTCCACTTT. It codes for CASKGAWNSPLHF.

The chain has TRBV7-9 and TRBJ2-3; TRBD2 matches 12 bases. CDR1 and CDR2 (germline): SEHNR, FQNEAQ (reference sequence). Trimming took 4 bases from V and 4 from J; bases not matched to a gene: 6. The CDR3 sequence is 16 residues long. The CDR3 reads CASSYTSGGYPDTQYF. CDR3 sequence (DNA): TGTGCCAGCAGCTACACTAGCGGGGGGTACCCAGATACGCAGTATTTT.

J is TRBJ2-5 and V is TRBV25-1; 8 positions agree with TRBD1. The V segment lost 3 bases and the J segment 1 base; nucleotides outside the gene matches: 1. The CDR3 contains 14 residues. Germline values: CDR1 MGHDK, CDR2 SYGVNS. Here the CDR3 reads CASSETGVQETQYF. The DNA for the CDR3 is TGTGCCAGCAGTGAGACAGGGGTCCAAGAGACCCAGTACTTC.

The V call is TRBV30, the J call TRBJ1-1; perhaps TRBD1 as D (5 bases). The CDR3 sequence is 14 residues long. Germline-derived CDR1 and CDR2 are GTSNPN and SVGIG (reference sequence). Trimming removed 4 bases from V and 6 bases from J, with 18 bases in between. CDR3 loop: CAWTFFSGGAEAFF. CDR3 nucleotide sequence: TGTGCCTGGACCTTCTTTTCGGGGGGGGCTGAAGCTTTCTTT.

V usage is TRBV4-1 and J usage is TRBJ2-2; 11 positions match TRBD2. Germline CDR1 MGHRA, CDR2 YSYEKL. This CDR3 has 18 amino acids. V was pared by 0 bases and J by 4 bases, with 7 bases of the junction left unmatched. In DNA, the CDR3 is TGCGCCAGCAGCCAAGATGGGGCTAGCGGGGGGATCACCGGGGAGCTGTTTTTT. The encoded protein is CASSQDGASGGITGELFF.

CDR3 sequence: CASSLVLGQGYNEQFF. The CDR3 DNA reads as TGTGCCAGCAGCTTAGTGTTAGGCCAGGGGTACAATGAGCAGTTCTTC. The gene calls are TRBV7-9 and TRBJ2-1, with D perhaps TRBD1 (6 bases). V gave up 1 base and J gave up 4 bases, with 14 bases separating them. Germline assignment: CDR1 SEHNR and CDR2 FQNEAQ (reference sequence). The CDR3 has 16 amino acids. The variable domain in full, with the rest retrieved from reference TRBV7-9 and TRBJ2-1, is DTGVSQNPRHKITKRGQNVTFRCDPISEHNRLYWYRQTLGQGPEFLTYFQNEAQLEKSRLLSDRFSAERPKGSFSTLEIQRTEQGDSAMYLCASSLVLGQGYNEQFFGPGTRLTVL.

The rearrangement uses TRBV5-8 and TRBJ1-4, with D possibly matching TRBD1 (5 bases). CDR3 length: 14 residues. Germline CDR1 reads SGHTS; CDR2 reads YDEGEE. The V gene lost 2 bases and the J gene lost 5 bases, with 10 bases spanning the gap. The CDR3 coding sequence is TGTGCCAGCAGCTTATCGTCAGGGAATGAAAAACTGTTTTTT. It yields the protein CASSLSSGNEKLFF.

The chain carries TRBV7-9 and TRBJ1-5, with TRBD1 matching 9 bases. Trimming removed 4 bases from V and 9 bases from J; junction bases left unmatched: 10. CDR1 is SEHNR, CDR2 FQNEAQ, per germline (reference sequence). CDR3 length equals 15 residues. The CDR3 loop reads CASSSDRGPNGPQHF. As DNA, the CDR3 is TGTGCCAGCAGCTCGGACAGGGGCCCTAACGGGCCCCAGCATTTT.

The CDR3 here is CASSPRRGGGETQYF. The CDR3 DNA reads as TGTGCCAGCAGCCCACGACGGGGGGGCGGGGAGACCCAGTACTTC. The genes are TRBV5-6 and TRBJ2-5; 8 bases are shared with TRBD2. Trimming at V came to 4 bases and at J to 5 bases, leaving 10 bases not matched to a gene. Germline assignment: CDR1 SGHDT and CDR2 YYEEEE. CDR3 length: 15 residues.

The chain recombines TRBV27 with TRBJ2-1, with a possible D match to TRBD1 (6 bases). The CDR3 sequence is 15 residues long. Germline-derived CDR1 and CDR2 are MNHEY and SMNVEV (reference sequence). The V and J ends lost 2 bases and 1 base respectively, with 9 bases between them. The DNA of the CDR3 is TGTGCCAGCAGTTTAGAGGGGGAATCCTACAATGAGCAGTTCTTC. Translated, it gives CASSLEGESYNEQFF.

The rearrangement uses TRBV29-1 and TRBJ2-5, with 11 bases identical to TRBD2. CDR1 is SQVTM and CDR2 is ANQGSEA in the germline V gene. This CDR3 contains 14 residues. Trimming removed 4 bases from V and 4 bases from J; junction bases left unmatched: 5. CDR3 loop: CSVGTSGSLETQYF. The CDR3 nucleotides are TGCAGCGTTGGGACTAGCGGGTCCCTAGAGACCCAGTACTTC.

The rearrangement joins TRBV27 to TRBJ1-5; the match to TRBD1 covers 9 bases. CDR3 size: 17 residues. With 3 bases clipped from V and 2 bases from J, the junction kept 8 bases outside the gene matches. The germline V gene encodes CDR1 MNHEY and CDR2 SMNVEV (reference sequence). CDR3 region: CASSLGTGNRGNQPQHF. Here the CDR3 DNA reads TGTGCCAGCAGTTTGGGGACAGGGAATCGGGGCAATCAGCCCCAGCATTTT.

This rearrangement joins TRBV7-2 to TRBJ1-5, with TRBD1 as a possible D gene (6 bases). Per the germline V gene, CDR1 is SGHTA and CDR2 is FQGNSA. This CDR3 region has 15 residues. V shed 5 bases and J shed 0 bases, with 11 bases lying between them. CDR3 region: CASSELQGSNQPQHF. In DNA form, the CDR3 reads TGTGCCAGCAGCGAATTACAGGGTAGCAATCAGCCCCAGCATTTT. The full variable domain, rest sourced from reference TRBV7-2 and TRBJ1-5, is GAGVSQSPSNKVTEKGKDVELRCDPISGHTALYWYRQSLGQGLEFLIYFQGNSAPDKSGLPSDRFSAERTGGSVSTLTIQRTQQEDSAVYLCASSELQGSNQPQHFGDGTRLSIL.

The rearrangement links TRBV5-6 to TRBJ2-5, with a possible D match to TRBD2 (5 bases). Trimming took off 5 bases at V and 0 bases at J, with 8 bases between the two ends. Per the germline V gene, CDR1 is SGHDT and CDR2 is YYEEEE. This CDR3 is built from 13 residues. In DNA form, the CDR3 reads TGTGCCAGCAGTAGGGAGAACCAAGAGACCCAGTACTTC. It translates to CASSRENQETQYF.

CDR3: CAVNRDRGRRGYGYTF. CDR3 DNA: TGTGCCGTTAACAGGGACAGGGGGCGCCGGGGGTATGGCTACACCTTC. The V gene is TRBV30, the J gene TRBJ1-2; 12 bases map to TRBD1. Per germline, CDR1 GTSNPN and CDR2 SVGIG (reference sequence). V shed 8 bases and J 5 bases; nucleotides not matched to a gene: 15. CDR3 length: 16 residues.

This sequence joins TRBV11-3 and TRBJ2-1; maybe TRBD2 (6 bases). The CDR3 is 14 amino acids. Trimming stripped 5 bases from V and 6 bases from J, with 14 bases between. The germline CDR1 and CDR2 sequences are SGHNT and YENEEA. For the CDR3, the DNA is TGTGCCAGCAGCCGATACCGGGACTCCAATGAGCAGTTCTTC. Translating gives CASSRYRDSNEQFF.

V and J are TRBV4-1 and TRBJ2-1; D is unclear. The ends were cut back, 6 bases at V and 4 bases at J, with 10 bases in the middle. CDR3 length: 13 amino acids. The germline CDR1 and CDR2 sequences are MGHRA and YSYEKL. CDR3 coding DNA: TGCGCCAGCAGTGCGAATTCATACAATGAGCAGTTCTTC. As protein: CASSANSYNEQFF.

The chain recombines TRBV5-3 with TRBJ1-5, with D hard to call. TRBV5-3 is reported as an ORF; its role is uncertain. V was shortened by 4 bases and J by 0 bases, with 29 bases between the two germline ends. The CDR3 consists of 21 residues. This CDR3 is CARSRTVRSTILTYSNQPQHF. In DNA form, the CDR3 reads TGTGCCAGAAGCAGGACTGTGCGGAGCACAATACTTACCTATAGCAATCAGCCCCAGCATTTT.

CDR3 DNA: TGTGCCAGCAGTGTCGGGACTGGCACAGATACGCAGTATTTT. Amino acid sequence: CASSVGTGTDTQYF. The chain joins TRBV2 to TRBJ2-3, with D possibly matching TRBD2 (6 bases). Trimming left V 4 bases short and J 1 base short, with 9 bases between. The CDR3 loop spans 14 amino acids. CDR1 and CDR2 (germline): SNHLY, FYNNEI.

The chain is built from TRBV19 and TRBJ2-7; D gene uncertain. The CDR3 covers 14 residues. V lost 10 bases and J 2 bases, leaving 18 bases between the germline ends. CDR1 and CDR2 (germline): LNHDA, SQIVND (reference sequence). DNA for the CDR3: TGTGCCACACACCCAGGCTACCACACCTACGAGCAGTACTTC. Encoded protein: CATHPGYHTYEQYF.

The rearrangement uses TRBV5-1 and TRBJ2-2; maybe TRBD1 (5 bases). The germline gives CDR1 SGHRS, CDR2 YFSETQ. This CDR3 contains 15 residues. The V end was cut by 1 base, the J end by 3 bases, with 10 bases between. CDR3 nucleotide sequence: TGCGCCAGCAGCTTGATAGGACAAGACACCGGGGAGCTGTTTTTT. Translated, it gives CASSLIGQDTGELFF.

The genes are TRBV6-6 and TRBJ1-2; 8 bases agree with TRBD1. CDR1 and CDR2 (germline): MNHNY, SVGAGI (reference sequence). The CDR3 has 16 amino acids. Trimming at V came to 5 bases and at J to 0 bases, leaving 8 bases not matched to a gene. The CDR3: CASSNAPGGPNYGYTF. In DNA form, the CDR3 reads TGTGCCAGCAGTAATGCTCCAGGGGGCCCTAACTATGGCTACACCTTC.

The chain couples TRBV5-5 to TRBJ2-3; maybe TRBD2 (6 bases). The CDR3 runs to 16 residues. Trimming removed 3 bases at V and 0 bases at J, with 14 bases between. The germline V gene has CDR1 SGHKS and CDR2 YYEKEE (reference sequence). The CDR3 sequence is CASSYSGTPSTDTQYF. The DNA for the CDR3 is TGTGCCAGCAGCTACTCCGGGACTCCTAGCACAGATACGCAGTATTTT. The whole variable domain, remainder taken from reference TRBV5-5 and TRBJ2-3, is DAGVTQSPTHLIKTRGQQVTLRCSPISGHKSVSWYQQVLGQGPQFIFQYYEKEERGRGNFPDRFSARQFPNYSSELNVNALLLGDSALYLCASSYSGTPSTDTQYFGPGTRLTVL.

The genes are TRBV2 and TRBJ2-7, with TRBD1 as a possible D gene (6 bases). This CDR3 is built from 14 residues. Trimming stripped 6 bases from V and 0 bases from J, with 12 bases between. Germline V gives CDR1 SNHLY, CDR2 FYNNEI. The CDR3 is CASRKGDISYEQYF. Written as DNA, the CDR3 is TGTGCCAGCAGGAAAGGGGACATCTCCTACGAGCAGTACTTC. The full variable domain, rest sourced from reference TRBV2 and TRBJ2-7, is EPEVTQTPSHQVTQMGQEVILRCVPISNHLYFYWYRQILGQKVEFLVSFYNNEISEKSEIFDDQFSVERPDGSNFTLKIRSTKLEDSAMYFCASRKGDISYEQYFGPGTRLTVT.

The gene calls are TRBV4-2 and TRBJ2-1, with TRBD2 identical over 11 bases. Germline values: CDR1 LGHNA, CDR2 YNFKEQ. The ends lost 0 bases at V and 7 bases at J; junction bases unmatched: 5. The CDR3 consists of 16 residues. The CDR3 spells CASSQDGTSGRNEQFF. The CDR3 region has the DNA TGTGCCAGCAGCCAAGATGGGACTAGCGGACGTAATGAGCAGTTCTTC.

The chain recombines TRBV6-1 with TRBJ2-7, with 9 bases fitting TRBD1. The CDR3 extends over 15 amino acids. Losses at the gene ends were 4 bases for V and 5 bases for J; bases not matched to a gene: 9. The germline V gene encodes CDR1 MNHNS and CDR2 SASEGT. CDR3: CASSAPGQGFNEQYF. Written as DNA, the CDR3 is TGTGCCAGCAGTGCCCCGGGACAGGGATTCAACGAGCAGTACTTC.

V gene TRBV15 combines with J gene TRBJ1-1; the D gene is possibly TRBD1 (5 bases). Germline CDR1 LNHNV, CDR2 YYDKDF (reference sequence). Trimming removed 4 bases from V and 1 base from J, with 13 bases in between. There are 15 residues in the CDR3. In nucleotides, the CDR3 is TGTGCCACCAGCATCGGGTTCAGGGAGAACACTGAAGCTTTCTTT. It yields the protein CATSIGFRENTEAFF. The complete variable domain, with remaining parts taken from reference TRBV15 and TRBJ1-1, reads DAMVIQNPRYQVTQFGKPVTLSCSQTLNHNVMYWYQQKSSQAPKLLFHYYDKDFNNEADTPDNFQSRRPNTSFCFLDIRSPGLGDTAMYLCATSIGFRENTEAFFGQGTRLTVV.

The chain carries TRBV6-5 and TRBJ1-1; 7 nucleotides match TRBD1. The germline V gene encodes CDR1 MNHEY and CDR2 SVGAGI. The V segment lost 2 bases and the J segment 4 bases; nucleotides outside the gene matches: 4. This CDR3 comprises 14 residues. Here the CDR3 reads CASSYQGVATEAFF. CDR3 bases: TGTGCCAGCAGTTACCAGGGGGTTGCCACTGAAGCTTTCTTT.